The rows below give T cell receptor beta chains drawn from one sample of a study of blood T cell repertoires in COVID-19. TCRdb's table, derived via immunoSEQ multiplex PCR, lists solely in-frame clones and lacks some. This repertoire shows some 150,000 clones, 75% to 85% found once; its top ten account for roughly 8.9%. Sequenced input: peripheral blood. The receptors were gathered from a woman aged 45 to 65 with acute or convalescent COVID-19. CDR3s include the opening cysteine and the closing phenylalanine or tryptophan. The D gene is left open where the match is weak. Clone size is given for some rows only: seen once, a few or many times, or a class if the clone is expanded.

>TRBJ1-4|few|TRBV5-1|13|TRBD1
CASKQGSNEKLFF
TGCGCCAGCAAACAGGGGTCTAATGAAAAACTGTTTTTT
>TRBJ2-7|-|TRBV5-1|15|TRBD2
CASSLESGGPYEQYF
TGCGCCAGCAGCTTGGAGAGCGGGGGGCCGTACGAGCAGTACTTC
>TRBJ1-1|-|TRBV4-3|15|-
CASSLRSDMNTEAFF
TGCGCCAGCAGCCTACGCTCGGACATGAACACTGAAGCTTTCTTT
>TRBJ2-2|-|TRBV4-3|17|TRBD1
CASSQDRGGLNTGELFF
TGCGCCAGCAGCCAAGATAGAGGGGGCCTAAACACCGGGGAGCTGTTTTTT
>TRBJ2-2|-|TRBV12-3/TRBV12-4|13|-
CASSNRNTGELFF
TGTGCCAGCAGTAACAGGAACACCGGGGAGCTGTTTTTT
>TRBJ2-5|-|TRBV23-1|13|-
CASYTGRKRAQYF
TGCGCCAGCTACACGGGGAGAAAGAGGGCCCAGTACTTC
>TRBJ2-7|-|TRBV6-6|15|TRBD2
CASSSSGSISYEQYF
TGTGCCAGCAGTTCTAGCGGGAGTATATCCTACGAGCAGTACTTC
>TRBJ1-1|-|TRBV28|15|TRBD1
CASSEYRGRRTEAFF
TGTGCCAGCAGTGAGTACAGGGGGCGTAGGACTGAAGCTTTCTTT
>TRBJ2-3|few|TRBV5-6|14|TRBD2
CASSLGGGVDTQYF
TGTGCCAGCAGCTTGGGCGGGGGGGTAGATACGCAGTATTTT
>TRBJ1-1|-|TRBV7-5|17|-
CARSLVLLPRGLTEAFF
TGTGCCAGAAGCTTAGTCTTGCTCCCCAGGGGGCTCACTGAAGCTTTCTTT